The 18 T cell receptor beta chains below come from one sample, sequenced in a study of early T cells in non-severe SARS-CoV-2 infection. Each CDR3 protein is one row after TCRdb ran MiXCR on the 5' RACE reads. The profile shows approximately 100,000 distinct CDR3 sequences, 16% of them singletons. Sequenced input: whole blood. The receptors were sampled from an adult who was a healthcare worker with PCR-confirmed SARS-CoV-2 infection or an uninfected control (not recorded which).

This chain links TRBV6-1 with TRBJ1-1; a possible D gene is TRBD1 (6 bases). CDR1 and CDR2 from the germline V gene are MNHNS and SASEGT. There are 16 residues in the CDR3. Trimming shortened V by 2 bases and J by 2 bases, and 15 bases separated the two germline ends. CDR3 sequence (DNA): TGTGCCAGCAGTGAACCCCCGGAGGGGGGCAACACTGAAGCTTTCTTT. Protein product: CASSEPPEGGNTEAFF.

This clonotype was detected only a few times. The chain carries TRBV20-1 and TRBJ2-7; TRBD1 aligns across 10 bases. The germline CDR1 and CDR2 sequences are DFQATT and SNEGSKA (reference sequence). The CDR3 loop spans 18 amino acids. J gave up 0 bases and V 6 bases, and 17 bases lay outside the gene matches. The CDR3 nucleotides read TGCAGTGCAAAAAATCCCCTCTGGGGACAGGGGAACTCCTACGAGCAGTACTTC. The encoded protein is CSAKNPLWGQGNSYEQYF.

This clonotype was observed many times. The CDR3 region has the DNA TGCGCCAGCAGCGTAAGACCGGGACTAGTCCCCGATGAGCAGTTCTTC. Its protein is CASSVRPGLVPDEQFF. The J gene is TRBJ2-1, the V gene TRBV5-1, with TRBD2 matching 8 bases. V gave up 4 bases and J gave up 8 bases; unmatched junction bases: 14. This CDR3 region has 16 residues. Germline CDR1 is SGHRS and CDR2 is YFSETQ.

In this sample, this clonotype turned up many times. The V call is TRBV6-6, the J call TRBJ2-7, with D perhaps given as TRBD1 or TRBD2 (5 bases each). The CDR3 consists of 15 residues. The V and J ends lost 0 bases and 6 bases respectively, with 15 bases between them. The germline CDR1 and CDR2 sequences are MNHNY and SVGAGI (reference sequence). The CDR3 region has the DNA TGTGCCAGCAGTTACTCTGCAGGGAGACGGAGCGAGCAGTACTTC. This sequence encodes CASSYSAGRRSEQYF.

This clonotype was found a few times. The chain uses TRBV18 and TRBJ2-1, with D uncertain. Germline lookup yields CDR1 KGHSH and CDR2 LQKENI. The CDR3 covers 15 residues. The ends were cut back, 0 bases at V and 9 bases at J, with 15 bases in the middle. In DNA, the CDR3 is TGTGCCAGCTCACCACCGAAGTATAGCAGTGGTGAGCAGTTCTTC. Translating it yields CASSPPKYSSGEQFF. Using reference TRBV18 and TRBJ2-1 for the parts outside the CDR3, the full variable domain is NAGVMQNPRHLVRRRGQEARLRCSPMKGHSHVYWYRQLPEEGLKFMVYLQKENIIDESGMPKERFSAEFPKEGPSILRIQQVVRGDSAAYFCASSPPKYSSGEQFFGPGTRLTVL.

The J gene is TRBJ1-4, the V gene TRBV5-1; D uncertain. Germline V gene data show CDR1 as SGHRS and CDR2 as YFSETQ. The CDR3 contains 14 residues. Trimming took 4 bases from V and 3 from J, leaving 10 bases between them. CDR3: CASSQDFANEKLFF. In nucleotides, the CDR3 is TGCGCCAGCAGCCAGGATTTTGCTAATGAAAAACTGTTTTTT.

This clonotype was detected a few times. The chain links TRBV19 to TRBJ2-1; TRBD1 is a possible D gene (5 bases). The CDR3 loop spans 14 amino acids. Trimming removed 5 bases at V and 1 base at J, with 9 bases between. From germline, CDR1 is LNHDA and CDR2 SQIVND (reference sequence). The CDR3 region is CASSPGLSYNEQFF. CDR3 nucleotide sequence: TGTGCCAGTAGTCCAGGGCTTTCCTACAATGAGCAGTTCTTC.

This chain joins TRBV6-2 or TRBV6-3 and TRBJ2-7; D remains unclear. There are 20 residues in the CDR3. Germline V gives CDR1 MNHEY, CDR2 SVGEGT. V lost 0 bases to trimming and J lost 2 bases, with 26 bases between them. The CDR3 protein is CASSYSNWLSSETPTYEQYF. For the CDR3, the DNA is TGTGCCAGCAGTTACTCGAATTGGTTATCGTCCGAGACACCGACCTACGAGCAGTACTTC.

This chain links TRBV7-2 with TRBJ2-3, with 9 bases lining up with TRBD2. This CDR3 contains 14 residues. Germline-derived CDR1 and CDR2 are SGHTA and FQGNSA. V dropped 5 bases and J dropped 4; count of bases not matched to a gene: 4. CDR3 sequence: CASSAGLAADTQYF. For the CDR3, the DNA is TGTGCCAGCAGCGCGGGACTAGCAGCAGATACGCAGTATTTT.

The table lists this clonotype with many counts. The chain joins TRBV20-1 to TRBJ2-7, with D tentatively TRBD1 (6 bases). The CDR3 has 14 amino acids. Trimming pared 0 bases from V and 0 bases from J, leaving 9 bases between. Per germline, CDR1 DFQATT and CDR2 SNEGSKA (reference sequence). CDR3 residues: CSARDRGLSYEQYF. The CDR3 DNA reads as TGCAGTGCTAGAGACAGGGGCCTCTCCTACGAGCAGTACTTC.

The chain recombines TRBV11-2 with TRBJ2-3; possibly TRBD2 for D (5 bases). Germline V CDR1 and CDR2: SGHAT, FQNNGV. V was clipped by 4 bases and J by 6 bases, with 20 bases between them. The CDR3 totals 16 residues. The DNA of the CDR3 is TGTGCCAGCAGCTCCCCGGGAACTCCCGATGGGGATACGCAGTATTTT. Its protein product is CASSSPGTPDGDTQYF.

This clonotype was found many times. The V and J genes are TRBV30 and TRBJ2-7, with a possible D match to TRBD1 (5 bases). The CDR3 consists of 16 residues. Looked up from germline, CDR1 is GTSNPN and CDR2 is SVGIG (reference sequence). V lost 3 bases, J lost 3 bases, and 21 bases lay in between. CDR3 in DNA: TGTGCCTGGAGGCAGGGTACTAAGATTACCCACTACGAGCAGTACTTC. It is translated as CAWRQGTKITHYEQYF.

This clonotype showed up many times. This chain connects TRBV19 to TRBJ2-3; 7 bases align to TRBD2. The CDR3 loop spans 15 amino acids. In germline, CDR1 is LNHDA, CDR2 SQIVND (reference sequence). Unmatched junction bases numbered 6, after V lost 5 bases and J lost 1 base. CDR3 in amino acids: CASSPTSGGTDTQYF. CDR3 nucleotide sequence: TGTGCCAGTAGTCCCACCAGCGGGGGCACAGATACGCAGTATTTT. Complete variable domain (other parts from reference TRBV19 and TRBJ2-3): DGGITQSPKYLFRKEGQNVTLSCEQNLNHDAMYWYRQDPGQGLRLIYYSQIVNDFQKGDIAEGYSVSREKKESFPLTVTSAQKNPTAFYLCASSPTSGGTDTQYFGPGTRLTVL.

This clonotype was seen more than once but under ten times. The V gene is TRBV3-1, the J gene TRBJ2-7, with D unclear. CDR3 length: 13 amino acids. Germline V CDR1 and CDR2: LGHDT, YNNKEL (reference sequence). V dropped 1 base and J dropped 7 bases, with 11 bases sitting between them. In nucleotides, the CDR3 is TGTGCCAGCAGCCAAGCTGCCAGTCGGGAGCAGTACTTC. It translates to CASSQAASREQYF.

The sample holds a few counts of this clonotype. The CDR3 sequence: CASSLGYNEQFF. The CDR3 DNA reads TGTGCCAGCAGCCTCGGCTACAATGAGCAGTTCTTC. The V gene is TRBV7-9, the J gene TRBJ2-1, with D hard to call. Deletions cut 5 bases from V and 3 bases from J, with 5 bases between. This CDR3 is 12 amino acids long. Germline values: CDR1 SEHNR, CDR2 FQNEAQ (reference sequence).

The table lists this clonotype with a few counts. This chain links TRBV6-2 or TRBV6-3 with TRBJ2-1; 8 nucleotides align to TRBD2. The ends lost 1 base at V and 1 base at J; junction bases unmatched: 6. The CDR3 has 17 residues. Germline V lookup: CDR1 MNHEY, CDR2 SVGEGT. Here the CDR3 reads CASSYLGSGRSYNEQFF. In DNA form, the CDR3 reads TGTGCCAGCAGTTACTTGGGGAGCGGGAGATCCTACAATGAGCAGTTCTTC.

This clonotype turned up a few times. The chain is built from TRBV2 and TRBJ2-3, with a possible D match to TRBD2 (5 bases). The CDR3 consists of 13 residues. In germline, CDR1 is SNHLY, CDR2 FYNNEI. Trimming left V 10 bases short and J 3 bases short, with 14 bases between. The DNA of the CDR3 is TGTGCCATTCATAAAGCGGCGACAGATACGCAGTATTTT. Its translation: CAIHKAATDTQYF.

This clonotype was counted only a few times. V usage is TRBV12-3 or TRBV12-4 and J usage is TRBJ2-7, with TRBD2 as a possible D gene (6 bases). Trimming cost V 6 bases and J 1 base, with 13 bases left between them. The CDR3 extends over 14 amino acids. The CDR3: CASRRREKSYEQYF. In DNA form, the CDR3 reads TGTGCCAGCAGGCGACGGGAGAAATCCTACGAGCAGTACTTC.